Reported below is one T cell receptor beta chain. Its antigen is still unknown. The PCR was carried out with 60 Vbeta primers and 13 Jbeta primers. This table comes from immunoSEQ multiplex PCR, and its TCRdb copy is limited to in-frame clones, with some not included. Of approximately 190,000 clones in the sample, more than 65% are singletons; the top ten hold around 4%. This record comes from a study of cytomegalovirus exposure and HLA in healthy donors. About the research overall: Early released data had around 89 million unique TCRs, all coming from HLA-typed donors. Whole-study findings and limits: High sensitivity and specificity were reportedly achieved when the classifier diagnosed cytomegalovirus status. Earlier results showed most TCR beta V segments being productive about 87% or about 30% of the time.

Per germline, CDR1 SEHNR and CDR2 FQNEAQ (reference sequence). This CDR3 is built from 17 residues. V lost 6 bases and J lost 3; bases outside the gene matches: 12. Unrecorded immune exposures were likely, despite nominal health at sampling. Sample: PBMCs. The chain employs TRBV7-9 and TRBJ2-1; 9 nucleotides line up with TRBD2. The TCR comes from a man aged 50-60 years in good health and CMV-seronegative. CDR3 sequence reads: CASRPRASGEIYNEQFF. In DNA, the CDR3 is TGTGCCAGCAGGCCTAGGGCTAGCGGGGAAATCTACAATGAGCAGTTCTTC.